This TCR beta chain was identified in a study of cytomegalovirus exposure and HLA in healthy donors. On this clone: Its antigen is currently unknown.

The PCR contained 60 Vbeta and 13 Jbeta primers. Clones were sequenced by immunoSEQ multiplex PCR, and TCRdb holds only the in-frame ones, with some missing. In the table there are approximately 140,000 clones, just under 75% of which are singletons. Trimming left V 0 bases short and J 0 bases short, with 5 bases between. The CDR3 is made up of 14 amino acids. Germline lookup yields CDR1 LGHNA and CDR2 YSLEER. Study-level results: Investigators reported 150 to 200 TCR beta chains as tied to cytomegalovirus. Associated with HLA alleles at 0.05 false discovery rate in a later analysis were around 15,000 TCR beta sequences.

The sequenced sample consisted of PBMCs. This clonotype originated in a woman younger than 35 in good health and CMV-seronegative. V gene TRBV4-3 combines with J gene TRBJ1-2; no firm D call. CDR3 DNA sequence: TGCGCCAGCAGCCAAGATGCAGCTAACTATGGCTACACCTTC. Translating it yields CASSQDAANYGYTF.